This T cell receptor (beta chain) appears in the sequencing data of a study of shared clonotypes between healthy human individuals. V lost 0 bases, J lost 3 bases, and 6 bases lay in between. From germline, CDR1 is SGHNT and CDR2 YYREEE (reference sequence). This CDR3 region has 13 residues. This clone was recorded a few times. Other DNA sequences in the sample encode the same CDR3. Only in-frame clones appear in the TCRdb table, and some are missing; sequencing was by immunoSEQ multiplex PCR. The sample carries roughly 680,000 clones, around 70% recorded once. The sequencing sample was made of memory CD4+ T cells sorted from blood. The subset denotes: CD45RA-negative fraction. The chain joins TRBV5-4 to TRBJ2-5; no clear D. This TCR derives from a woman younger than 45 in good health. The CDR3 DNA sequence: TGTGCCAGCAGCTTGGAAAAGGAAGAGACCCAGTACTTC. Its translation: CASSLEKEETQYF.